This T cell receptor beta chain was identified in a study of blood T cell repertoires in COVID-19. Study context: T cells, B-cell-depleted T cells, or PBMCs supplied cDNA or gDNA.

The length of the CDR3 is 16 residues. Germline V gene data show CDR1 as KGHDR and CDR2 as SFDVKD. Trimming removed 9 bases at V and 6 bases at J, with 23 bases between. This clone was recorded at least ten times. Categorization into cohorts depended on clinical history that participants reported. Donors in Cohort 3 counted as recovered after two negative PCRs, clearance, or symptom resolution. As originally analysed: Cell counts per sample came from amplifying reference gene primers. Measured with immunoSEQ multiplex PCR; TCRdb has only the in-frame clones, and not every one. V and J calls and clone size come straight from that table; D and trimming were deduced from the DNA. The profile shows more than 200,000 clones, 85% to 95% of them singletons.

The rearrangement links TRBV24-1 to TRBJ2-1; D might be TRBD2 (6 bases). The TCR sequence derives from a woman under 30 who had recovered from COVID-19. The sequencing input was PBMCs or T cells enriched from blood (not recorded which). The DNA of the CDR3 is TGTGCCACCCAACTAGGGGAGGCCGGTATAGGCAATGAGCAGTTCTTC. This codes for CATQLGEAGIGNEQFF.